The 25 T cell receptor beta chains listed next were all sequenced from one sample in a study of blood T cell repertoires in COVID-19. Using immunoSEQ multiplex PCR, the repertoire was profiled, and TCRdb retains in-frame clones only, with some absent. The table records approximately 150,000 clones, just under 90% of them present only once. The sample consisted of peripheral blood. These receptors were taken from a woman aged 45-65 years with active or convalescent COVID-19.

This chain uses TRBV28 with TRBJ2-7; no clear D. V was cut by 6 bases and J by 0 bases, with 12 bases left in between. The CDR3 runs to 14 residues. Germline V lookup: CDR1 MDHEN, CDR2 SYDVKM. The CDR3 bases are TGTGCCAGCAGCACCCCTCACAGCTCCTACGAGCAGTACTTC. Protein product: CASSTPHSSYEQYF.

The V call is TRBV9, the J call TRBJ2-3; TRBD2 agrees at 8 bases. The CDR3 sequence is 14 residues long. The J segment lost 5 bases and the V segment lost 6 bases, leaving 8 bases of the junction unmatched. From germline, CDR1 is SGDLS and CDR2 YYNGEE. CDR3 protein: CASKSGGFGDTQYF. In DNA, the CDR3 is TGTGCCAGCAAGAGCGGGGGCTTTGGAGATACGCAGTATTTT.

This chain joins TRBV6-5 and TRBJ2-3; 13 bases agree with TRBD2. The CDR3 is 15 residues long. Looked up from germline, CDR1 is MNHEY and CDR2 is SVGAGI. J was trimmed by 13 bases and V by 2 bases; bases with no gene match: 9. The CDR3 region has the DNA TGTGCCAGCAGTTACAAGGGACTAGCGGGGCGGGTCGAGTATTTT. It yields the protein CASSYKGLAGRVEYF.

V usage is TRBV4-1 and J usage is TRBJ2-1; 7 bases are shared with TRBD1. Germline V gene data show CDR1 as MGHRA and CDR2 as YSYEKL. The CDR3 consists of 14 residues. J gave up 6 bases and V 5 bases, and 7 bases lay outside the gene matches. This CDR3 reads CASSSRGQLNEQFF. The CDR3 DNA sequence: TGCGCCAGCAGCTCCCGGGGACAGCTCAATGAGCAGTTCTTC.

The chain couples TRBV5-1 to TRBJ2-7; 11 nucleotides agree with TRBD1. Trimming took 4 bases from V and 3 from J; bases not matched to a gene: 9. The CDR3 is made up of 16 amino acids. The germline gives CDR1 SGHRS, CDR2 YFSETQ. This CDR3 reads CASSLDRTGGFYEQYF. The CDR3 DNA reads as TGCGCCAGCAGCCTGGACCGGACAGGGGGCTTCTACGAGCAGTACTTC.

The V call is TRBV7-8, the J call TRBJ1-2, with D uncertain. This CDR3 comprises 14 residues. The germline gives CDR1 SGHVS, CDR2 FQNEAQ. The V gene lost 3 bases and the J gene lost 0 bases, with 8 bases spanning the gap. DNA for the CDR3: TGTGCCAGCAGCTTCTCCGGAGCTAACTATGGCTACACCTTC. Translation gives CASSFSGANYGYTF. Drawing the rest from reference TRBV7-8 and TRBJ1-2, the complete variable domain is GAGVSQSPRYKVAKRGQDVALRCDPISGHVSLFWYQQALGQGPEFLTYFQNEAQLDKSGLPSDRFFAERPEGSVSTLKIQRTQQEDSAVYLCASSFSGANYGYTFGSGTRLTVV.

In DNA form, the CDR3 reads TGCGCCAGCAGCTGGGACATGTTCGTAGGGGCTGGGGAGCTGTTTTTT. The encoded protein is CASSWDMFVGAGELFF. The V gene is TRBV5-1, the J gene TRBJ2-2; TRBD1 is a possible D gene (6 bases). V lost 3 bases and J 8 bases, leaving 20 bases between the germline ends. Germline values: CDR1 SGHRS, CDR2 YFSETQ. The CDR3 covers 16 residues.

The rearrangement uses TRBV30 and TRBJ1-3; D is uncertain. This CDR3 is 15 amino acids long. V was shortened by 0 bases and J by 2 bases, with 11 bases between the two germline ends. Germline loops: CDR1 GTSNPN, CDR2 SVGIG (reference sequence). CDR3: CAWSVVPSAGNTIYF. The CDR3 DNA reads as TGTGCCTGGAGTGTGGTCCCGAGCGCTGGAAACACCATATATTTT. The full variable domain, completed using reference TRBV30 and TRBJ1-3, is SQTIHQWPATLVQPVGSPLSLECTVEGTSNPNLYWYRQAAGRGLQLLFYSVGIGQISSEVPQNLSASRPQDRQFILSSKKLLLSDSGFYLCAWSVVPSAGNTIYFGEGSWLTVV.

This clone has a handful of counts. CDR3 coding DNA: TGCGCCAGCAGCCAAGACGAGGTCAGGACAGAATTACGCTACACCTTC. It translates to CASSQDEVRTELRYTF. The chain uses TRBV4-1 and TRBJ1-2, with a weak D call TRBD1 (6 bases). Trimming cost V 0 bases and J 9 bases, with 20 bases left between them. Germline CDR1 and CDR2: MGHRA and YSYEKL. CDR3 size: 16 residues.

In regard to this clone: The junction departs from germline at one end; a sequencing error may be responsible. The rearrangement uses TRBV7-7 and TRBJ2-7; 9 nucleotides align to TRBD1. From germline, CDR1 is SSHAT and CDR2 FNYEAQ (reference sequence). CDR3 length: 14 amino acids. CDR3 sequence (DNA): TGTGCTAGCAGCGCCGGGACAGGGACGATCGAGCAGTACTTC. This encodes CASSAGTGTIEQYF.

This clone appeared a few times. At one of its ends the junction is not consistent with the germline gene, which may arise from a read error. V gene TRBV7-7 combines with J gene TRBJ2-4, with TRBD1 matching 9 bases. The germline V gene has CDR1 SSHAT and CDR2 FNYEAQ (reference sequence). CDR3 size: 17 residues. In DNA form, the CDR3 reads TGTGCTAGCAGCTTATGTCCGGACAGGGGTGGCAAAAACATTCAGTACTTC. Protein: CASSLCPDRGGKNIQYF.

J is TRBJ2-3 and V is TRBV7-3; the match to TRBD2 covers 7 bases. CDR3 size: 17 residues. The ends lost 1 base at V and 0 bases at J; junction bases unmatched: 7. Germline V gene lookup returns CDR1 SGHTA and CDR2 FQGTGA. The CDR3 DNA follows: TGTGCCAGCAGCTTAAAGCCTAGCGGCCATAGCACAGATACGCAGTATTTT. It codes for CASSLKPSGHSTDTQYF.

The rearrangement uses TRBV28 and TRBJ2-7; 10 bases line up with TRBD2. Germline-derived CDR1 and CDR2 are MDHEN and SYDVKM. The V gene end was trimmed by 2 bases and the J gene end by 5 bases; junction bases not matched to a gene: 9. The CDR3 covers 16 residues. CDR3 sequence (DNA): TGTGCCAGCAGTTTACTCTTCCTAGCGGGAGCTCACGAGCAGTACTTC. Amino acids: CASSLLFLAGAHEQYF.

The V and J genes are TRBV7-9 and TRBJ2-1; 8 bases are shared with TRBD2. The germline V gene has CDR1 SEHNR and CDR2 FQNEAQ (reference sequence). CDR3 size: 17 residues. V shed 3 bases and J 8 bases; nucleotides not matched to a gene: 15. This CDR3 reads CASSLPGRAFGNDEQFF. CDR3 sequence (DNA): TGTGCCAGCAGCTTGCCCGGGAGGGCTTTTGGTAACGATGAGCAGTTCTTC.

CDR3 amino acids: CASAVWGTDTQYF. The CDR3 DNA is TGTGCCAGCGCGGTTTGGGGCACAGATACGCAGTATTTT. This chain joins TRBV9 and TRBJ2-3; no firm D call. Looked up from germline, CDR1 is SGDLS and CDR2 is YYNGEE. The CDR3 is 13 residues long. V lost 7 bases and J lost 1, with 10 bases in between.

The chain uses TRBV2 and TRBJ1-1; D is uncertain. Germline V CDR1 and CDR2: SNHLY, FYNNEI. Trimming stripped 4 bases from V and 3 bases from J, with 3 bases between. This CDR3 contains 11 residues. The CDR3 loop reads CASSGHTEAFF. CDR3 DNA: TGTGCCAGCAGTGGGCACACTGAAGCTTTCTTT.

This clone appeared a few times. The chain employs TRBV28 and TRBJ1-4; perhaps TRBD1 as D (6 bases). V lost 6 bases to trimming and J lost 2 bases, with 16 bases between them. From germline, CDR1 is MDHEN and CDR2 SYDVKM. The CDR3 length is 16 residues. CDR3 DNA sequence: TGTGCCAGCAGCTCAAGGGGGGGGGCGACTAATGAAAAACTGTTTTTT. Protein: CASSSRGGATNEKLFF.

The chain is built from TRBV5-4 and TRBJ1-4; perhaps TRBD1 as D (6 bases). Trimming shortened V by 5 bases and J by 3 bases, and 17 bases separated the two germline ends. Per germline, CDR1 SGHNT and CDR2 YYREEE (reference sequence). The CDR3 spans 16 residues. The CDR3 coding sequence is TGTGCCAGCAGGGGGGATGAGGACAGCTCTAATGAAAAACTGTTTTTT. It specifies CASRGDEDSSNEKLFF.

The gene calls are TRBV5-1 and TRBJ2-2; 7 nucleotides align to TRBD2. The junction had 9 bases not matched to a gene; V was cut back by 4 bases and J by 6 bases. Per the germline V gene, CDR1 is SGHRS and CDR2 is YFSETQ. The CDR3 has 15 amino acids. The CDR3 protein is CASSHGLEWAGELFF. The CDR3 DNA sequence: TGCGCCAGCAGCCATGGACTAGAATGGGCCGGGGAGCTGTTTTTT.

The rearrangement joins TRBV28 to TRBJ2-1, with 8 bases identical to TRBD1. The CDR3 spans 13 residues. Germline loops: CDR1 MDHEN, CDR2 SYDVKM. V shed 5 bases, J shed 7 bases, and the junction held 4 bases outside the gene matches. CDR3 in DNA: TGTGCCAGCAGTCGGGACAGGCGGAATGAGCAGTTCTTC. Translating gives CASSRDRRNEQFF.

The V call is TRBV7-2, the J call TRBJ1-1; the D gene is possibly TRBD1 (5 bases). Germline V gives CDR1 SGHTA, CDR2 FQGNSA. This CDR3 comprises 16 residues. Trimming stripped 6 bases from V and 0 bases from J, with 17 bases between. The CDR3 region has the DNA TGTGCCAGCAGTGTCAGGGTCAGTAGCATGAACACTGAAGCTTTCTTT. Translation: CASSVRVSSMNTEAFF. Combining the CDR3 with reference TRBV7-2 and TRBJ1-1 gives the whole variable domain GAGVSQSPSNKVTEKGKDVELRCDPISGHTALYWYRQSLGQGLEFLIYFQGNSAPDKSGLPSDRFSAERTGGSVSTLTIQRTQQEDSAVYLCASSVRVSSMNTEAFFGQGTRLTVV.

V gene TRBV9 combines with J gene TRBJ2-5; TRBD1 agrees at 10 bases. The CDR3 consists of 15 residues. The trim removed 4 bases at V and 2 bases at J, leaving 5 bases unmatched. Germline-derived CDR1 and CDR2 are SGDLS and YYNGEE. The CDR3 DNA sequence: TGTGCCAGCAGCCAAGGACAGGGGGGACAAGAGACCCAGTACTTC. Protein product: CASSQGQGGQETQYF.

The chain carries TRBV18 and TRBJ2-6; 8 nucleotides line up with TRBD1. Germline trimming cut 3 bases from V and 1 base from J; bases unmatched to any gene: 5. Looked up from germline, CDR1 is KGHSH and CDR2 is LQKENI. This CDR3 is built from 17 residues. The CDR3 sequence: CASSPGQGRSGANVLTF. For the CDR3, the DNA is TGTGCCAGCTCACCTGGACAGGGTAGGTCTGGGGCCAACGTCCTGACTTTC.

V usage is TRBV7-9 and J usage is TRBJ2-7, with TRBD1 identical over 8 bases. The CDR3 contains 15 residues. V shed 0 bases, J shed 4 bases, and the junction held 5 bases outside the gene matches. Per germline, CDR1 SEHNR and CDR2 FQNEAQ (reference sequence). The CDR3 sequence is CASSLAGQGKYEQYF. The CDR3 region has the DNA TGTGCCAGCAGCTTAGCTGGACAGGGCAAATACGAGCAGTACTTC. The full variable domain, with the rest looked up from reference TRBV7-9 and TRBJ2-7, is DTGVSQNPRHKITKRGQNVTFRCDPISEHNRLYWYRQTLGQGPEFLTYFQNEAQLEKSRLLSDRFSAERPKGSFSTLEIQRTEQGDSAMYLCASSLAGQGKYEQYFGPGTRLTVT.

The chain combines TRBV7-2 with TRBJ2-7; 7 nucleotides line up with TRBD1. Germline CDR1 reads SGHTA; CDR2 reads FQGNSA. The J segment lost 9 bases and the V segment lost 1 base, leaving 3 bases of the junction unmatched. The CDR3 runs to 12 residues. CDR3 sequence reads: CASSLGTGVQYF. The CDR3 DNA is TGTGCCAGCAGCTTAGGAACAGGGGTGCAGTACTTC. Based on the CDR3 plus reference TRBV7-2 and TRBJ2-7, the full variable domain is GAGVSQSPSNKVTEKGKDVELRCDPISGHTALYWYRQSLGQGLEFLIYFQGNSAPDKSGLPSDRFSAERTGGSVSTLTIQRTQQEDSAVYLCASSLGTGVQYFGPGTRLTVT.